This T cell receptor (beta chain) is from a study of PD-1 blockade in mismatch repair-deficient tumors. As for this clone: Its target is not known.

TCRdb's table, derived via immunoSEQ multiplex PCR, lists solely in-frame clones and lacks some. The repertoire holds some 10,000 clones, with around nine tenths as singletons. V lost 5 bases, J lost 2 bases, and 18 bases lay in between. The CDR3 length is 16 residues. CDR1 is SGHTA and CDR2 is FQGNSA in the germline V gene. Time point of the sample: approximately eleven-day in vitro stimulation with candidate neoantigen peptide 3. TCR sequencing covered a few patients who responded to pembrolizumab. Each of over 5 ELISpot-reactive candidate peptides was used for 10-day stimulation. The sequence derives from an adult with mismatch repair-deficient cancer. This specimen was cells cultured in vitro, taken from a patient treated with pembrolizumab. The chain links TRBV7-2 to TRBJ2-5; the D call may be TRBD1 or TRBD2 (5 bases each). CDR3 sequence: CASSHSPGTLQETQYF. CDR3 in DNA: TGTGCCAGCAGCCATAGTCCCGGGACGCTTCAAGAGACCCAGTACTTC.